This TCR beta chain was sequenced in a study of blood T cell repertoires in COVID-19. Study overall: Acute and convalescent COVID-19 samples came from the United States, Italy and Spain. The cDNA or gDNA used as material had been derived from T cells, B-cell-depleted T cells, or PBMCs.

The authors' processing: Estimation of nucleated cell counts was performed using reference gene primer amplification. Method: immunoSEQ multiplex PCR; TCRdb's copy keeps in-frame clones and lacks some. V, J and clone size are taken as reported in that table, and D and trimming were inferred from the DNA itself. This table has more than 45,000 clones, 83% appearing once. This clone was picked up a small number of times. The V end lost 1 base, the J end lost 2 bases, and 8 bases lay between the germline ends. The CDR3 has 13 residues. The germline CDR1 and CDR2 sequences are GTSNPN and SVGIG (reference sequence).

The chain recombines TRBV30 with TRBJ1-2, with a possible D match to TRBD1 (6 bases). The source of this sequence is a man aged 35-49 years with acute or convalescent COVID-19. Sequences were obtained from peripheral blood. The chain's CDR3 is CAWSADRNYGYTF. CDR3 nucleotides: TGTGCCTGGAGTGCCGACAGGAACTATGGCTACACCTTC.